The sequence of this T cell receptor (beta chain) was determined in a study of cytomegalovirus exposure and HLA in healthy donors. Overall study results and limits: Some V segments (TRBV6-2 and TRBV6-3 among them) were excluded as indistinguishable. Several top significant clusters appeared, in a later analysis, to be linked to common viral pathogens.

This clone was counted only a few times. Its matching antigen is unknown. The PCR employed 60 Vbeta primers together with 13 Jbeta primers. In the original processing: Later, tens of millions of unique TCR beta chains were counted in an analysis, and approximately 10 million of them were shared. Some clones are missing from TCRdb's copy, which holds only in-frame ones; the method was immunoSEQ multiplex PCR. V and J calls and clone size are as listed in that table; D and trimming were resolved from the DNA. Of some 13,000 clones listed, around 58% are singletons. V trimming: 9 bases; J trimming: 5 bases; junction bases outside the gene matches: 4. The CDR3 has 12 amino acids. From germline, CDR1 is LNHDA and CDR2 SQIVND (reference sequence).

The TCR comes from a woman aged 45-65 years in good health and CMV-seropositive. The rearrangement uses TRBV19 and TRBJ1-5; TRBD1 matches at 7 bases. Sequenced: PBMCs. CDR3 sequence: CASRQGDQPQHF. CDR3 DNA sequence: TGTGCCAGCCGCCAGGGGGATCAGCCCCAGCATTTT.